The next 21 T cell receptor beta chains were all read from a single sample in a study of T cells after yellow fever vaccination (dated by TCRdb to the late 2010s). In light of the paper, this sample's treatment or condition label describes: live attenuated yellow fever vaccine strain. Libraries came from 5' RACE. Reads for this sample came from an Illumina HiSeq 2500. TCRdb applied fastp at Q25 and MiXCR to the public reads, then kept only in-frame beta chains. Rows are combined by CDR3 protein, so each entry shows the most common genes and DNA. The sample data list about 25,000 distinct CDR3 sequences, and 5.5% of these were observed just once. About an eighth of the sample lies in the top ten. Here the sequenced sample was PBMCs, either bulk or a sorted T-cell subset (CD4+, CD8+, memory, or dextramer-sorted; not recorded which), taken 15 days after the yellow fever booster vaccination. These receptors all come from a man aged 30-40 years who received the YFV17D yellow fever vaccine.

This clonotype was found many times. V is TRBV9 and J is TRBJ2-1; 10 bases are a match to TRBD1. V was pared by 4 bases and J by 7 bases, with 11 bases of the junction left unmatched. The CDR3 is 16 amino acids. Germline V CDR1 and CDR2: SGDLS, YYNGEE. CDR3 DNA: TGTGCCAGCAGCACTCCTCGGGACAGGGGAGGAAATGAGCAGTTCTTC. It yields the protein CASSTPRDRGGNEQFF.

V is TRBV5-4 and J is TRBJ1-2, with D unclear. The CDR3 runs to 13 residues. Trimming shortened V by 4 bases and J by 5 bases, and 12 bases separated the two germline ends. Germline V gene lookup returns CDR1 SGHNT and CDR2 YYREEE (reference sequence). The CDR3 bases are TGTGCCAGCAGCCGGCGTGGGGAGTATGGCTACACCTTC. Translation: CASSRRGEYGYTF.

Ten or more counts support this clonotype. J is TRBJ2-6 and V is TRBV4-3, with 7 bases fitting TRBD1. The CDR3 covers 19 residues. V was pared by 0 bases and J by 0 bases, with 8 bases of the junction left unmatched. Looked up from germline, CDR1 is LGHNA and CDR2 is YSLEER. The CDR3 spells CASSQDLRDRTSGANVLTF. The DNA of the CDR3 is TGCGCCAGCAGCCAAGATCTTAGGGACAGAACCTCTGGGGCCAACGTCCTGACTTTC.

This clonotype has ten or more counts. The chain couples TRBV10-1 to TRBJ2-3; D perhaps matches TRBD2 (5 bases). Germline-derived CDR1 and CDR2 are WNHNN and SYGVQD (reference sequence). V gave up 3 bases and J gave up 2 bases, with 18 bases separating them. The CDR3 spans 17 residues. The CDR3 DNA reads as TGCGCCAGCAGTGACTCCCCATCTACTAGGTCCACAGATACGCAGTATTTT. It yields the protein CASSDSPSTRSTDTQYF.

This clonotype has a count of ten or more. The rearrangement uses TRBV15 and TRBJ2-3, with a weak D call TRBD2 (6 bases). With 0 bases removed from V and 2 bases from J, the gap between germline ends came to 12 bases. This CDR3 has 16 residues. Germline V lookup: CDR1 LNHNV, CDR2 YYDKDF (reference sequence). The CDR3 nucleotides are TGTGCCACCAGCAGAGATCTGGGGGGAGTCACAGATACGCAGTATTTT. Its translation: CATSRDLGGVTDTQYF.

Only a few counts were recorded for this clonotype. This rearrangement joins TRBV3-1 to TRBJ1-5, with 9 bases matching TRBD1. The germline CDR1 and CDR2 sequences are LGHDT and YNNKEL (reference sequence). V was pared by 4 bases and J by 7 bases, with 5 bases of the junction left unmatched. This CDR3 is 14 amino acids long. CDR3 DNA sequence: TGTGCCAGCAGCCGGGACAGGGCGGTACAGCCCCAGCATTTT. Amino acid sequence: CASSRDRAVQPQHF.

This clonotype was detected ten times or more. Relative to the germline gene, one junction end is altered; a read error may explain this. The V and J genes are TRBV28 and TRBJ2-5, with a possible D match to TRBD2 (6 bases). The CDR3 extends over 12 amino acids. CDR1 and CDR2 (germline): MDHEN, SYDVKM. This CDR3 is CASSYDLEGLNF. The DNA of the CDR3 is TGTGCCAGCAGTTACGACCTGGAGGGGCTCAACTTC.

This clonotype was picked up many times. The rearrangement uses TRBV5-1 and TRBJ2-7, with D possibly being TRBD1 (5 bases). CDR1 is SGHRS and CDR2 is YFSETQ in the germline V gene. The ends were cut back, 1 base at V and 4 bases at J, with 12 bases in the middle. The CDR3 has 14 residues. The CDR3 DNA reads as TGCGCCAGCAGCTTGACCGTGACAGAATACGAGCAGTACTTC. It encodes CASSLTVTEYEQYF.

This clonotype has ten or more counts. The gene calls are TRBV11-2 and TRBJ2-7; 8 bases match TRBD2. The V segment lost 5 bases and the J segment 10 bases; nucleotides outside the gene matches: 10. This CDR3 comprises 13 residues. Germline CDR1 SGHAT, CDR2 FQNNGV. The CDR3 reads CASSQPGLVFQYF. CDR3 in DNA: TGTGCCAGCAGCCAGCCGGGACTAGTCTTTCAGTACTTC.

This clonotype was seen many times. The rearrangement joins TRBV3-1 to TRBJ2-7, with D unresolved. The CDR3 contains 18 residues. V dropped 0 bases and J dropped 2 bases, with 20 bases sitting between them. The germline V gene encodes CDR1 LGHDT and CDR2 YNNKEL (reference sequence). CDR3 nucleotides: TGTGCCAGCAGCCAAGAAGTGACGGTGGATTCGACGGCCTACGAGCAGTACTTC. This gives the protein CASSQEVTVDSTAYEQYF.

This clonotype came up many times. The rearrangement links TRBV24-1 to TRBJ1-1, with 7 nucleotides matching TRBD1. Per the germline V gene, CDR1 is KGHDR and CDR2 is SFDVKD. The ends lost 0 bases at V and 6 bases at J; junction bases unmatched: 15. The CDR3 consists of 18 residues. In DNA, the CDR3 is TGTGCCACCAGTGATTTGAAGGGGGCGAATTTCATGAAATCTGAAGCTTTCTTT. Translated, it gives CATSDLKGANFMKSEAFF.

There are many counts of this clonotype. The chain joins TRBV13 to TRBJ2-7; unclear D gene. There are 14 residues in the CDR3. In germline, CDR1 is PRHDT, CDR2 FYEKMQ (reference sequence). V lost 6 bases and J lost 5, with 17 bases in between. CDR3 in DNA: TGTGCCAGCAGGGAATCTAGTACAATCCACGAGCAGTACTTC. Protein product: CASRESSTIHEQYF.

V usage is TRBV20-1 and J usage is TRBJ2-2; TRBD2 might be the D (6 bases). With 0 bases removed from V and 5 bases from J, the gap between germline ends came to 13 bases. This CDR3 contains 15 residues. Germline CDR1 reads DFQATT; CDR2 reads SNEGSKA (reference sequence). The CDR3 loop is CSARDTGEGTGELFF. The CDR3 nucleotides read TGCAGTGCTAGAGATACGGGAGAGGGAACCGGGGAGCTGTTTTTT.

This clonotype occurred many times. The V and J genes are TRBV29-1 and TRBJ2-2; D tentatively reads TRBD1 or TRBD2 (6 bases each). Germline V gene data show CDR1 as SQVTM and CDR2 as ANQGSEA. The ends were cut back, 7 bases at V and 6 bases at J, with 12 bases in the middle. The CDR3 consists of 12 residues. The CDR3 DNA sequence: TGCAGCGGAGGGGGAGGCCCCGGGGAGCTGTTTTTT. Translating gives CSGGGGPGELFF.

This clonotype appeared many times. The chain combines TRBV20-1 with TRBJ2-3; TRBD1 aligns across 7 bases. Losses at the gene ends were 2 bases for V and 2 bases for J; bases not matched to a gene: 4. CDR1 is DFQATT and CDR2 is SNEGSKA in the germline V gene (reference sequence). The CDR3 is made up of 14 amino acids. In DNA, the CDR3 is TGCAGTGCTAGAAGGGACAGATTCACAGATACGCAGTATTTT. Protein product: CSARRDRFTDTQYF.

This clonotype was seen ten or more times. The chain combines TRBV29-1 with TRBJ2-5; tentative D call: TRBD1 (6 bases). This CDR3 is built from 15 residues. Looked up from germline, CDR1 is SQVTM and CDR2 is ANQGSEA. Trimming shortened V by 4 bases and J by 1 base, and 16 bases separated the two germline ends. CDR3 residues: CSVGLRGAFQETQYF. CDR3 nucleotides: TGCAGCGTTGGTCTCAGGGGAGCCTTCCAAGAGACCCAGTACTTC.

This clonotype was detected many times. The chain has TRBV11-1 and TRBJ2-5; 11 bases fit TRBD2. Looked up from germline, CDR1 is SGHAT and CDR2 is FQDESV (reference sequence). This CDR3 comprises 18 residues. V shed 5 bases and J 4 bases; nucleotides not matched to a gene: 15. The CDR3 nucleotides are TGTGCCAGCAGCCAAGGAGGGGCTAGCGGGAGGTCCATAGAGACCCAGTACTTC. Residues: CASSQGGASGRSIETQYF.

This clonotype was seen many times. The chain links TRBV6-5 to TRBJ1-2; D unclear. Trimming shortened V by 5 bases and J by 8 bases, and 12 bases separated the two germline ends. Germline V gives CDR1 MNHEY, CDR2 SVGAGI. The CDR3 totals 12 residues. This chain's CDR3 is CASSRGGGGYTF. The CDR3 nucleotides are TGTGCCAGCAGTCGAGGTGGTGGGGGCTACACCTTC.

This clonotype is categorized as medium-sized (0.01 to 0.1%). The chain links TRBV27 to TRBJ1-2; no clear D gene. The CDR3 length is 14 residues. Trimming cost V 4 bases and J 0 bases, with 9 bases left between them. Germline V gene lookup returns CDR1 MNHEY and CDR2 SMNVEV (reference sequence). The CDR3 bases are TGTGCCAGCAGTTCCCGGCGGCCTAACTATGGCTACACCTTC. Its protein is CASSSRRPNYGYTF.

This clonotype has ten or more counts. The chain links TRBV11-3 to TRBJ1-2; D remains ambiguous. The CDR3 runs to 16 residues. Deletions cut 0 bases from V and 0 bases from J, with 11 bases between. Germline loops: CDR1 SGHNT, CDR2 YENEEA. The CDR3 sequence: CASSLDSSETNYGYTF. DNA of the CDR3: TGTGCCAGCAGCTTAGATTCGTCAGAGACTAACTATGGCTACACCTTC.

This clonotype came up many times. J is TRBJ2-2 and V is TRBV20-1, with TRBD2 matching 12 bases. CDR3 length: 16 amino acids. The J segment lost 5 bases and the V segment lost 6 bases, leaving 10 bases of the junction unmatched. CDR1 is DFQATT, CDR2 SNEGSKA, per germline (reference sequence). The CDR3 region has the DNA TGCAGTGCACCGGGACTAGCGGGTCGGGGAACCGGGGAGCTGTTTTTT. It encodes CSAPGLAGRGTGELFF.